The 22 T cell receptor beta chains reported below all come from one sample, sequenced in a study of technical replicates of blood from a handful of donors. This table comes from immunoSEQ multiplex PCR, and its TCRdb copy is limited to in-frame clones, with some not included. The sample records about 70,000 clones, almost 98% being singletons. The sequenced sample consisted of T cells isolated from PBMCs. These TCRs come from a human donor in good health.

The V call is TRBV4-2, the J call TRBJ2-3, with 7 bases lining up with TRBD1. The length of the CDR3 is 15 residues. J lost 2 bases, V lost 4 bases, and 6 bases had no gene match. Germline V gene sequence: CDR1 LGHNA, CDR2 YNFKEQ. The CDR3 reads CASSLQGPDTDTQYF. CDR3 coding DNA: TGTGCCAGCAGCCTACAGGGGCCGGACACAGATACGCAGTATTTT.

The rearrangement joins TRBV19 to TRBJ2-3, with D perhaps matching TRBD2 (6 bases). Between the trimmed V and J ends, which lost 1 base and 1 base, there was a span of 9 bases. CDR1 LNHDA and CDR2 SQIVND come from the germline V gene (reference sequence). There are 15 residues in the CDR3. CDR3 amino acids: CASSIGASGTDTQYF. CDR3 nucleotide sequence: TGTGCCAGTAGTATAGGGGCTAGCGGCACAGATACGCAGTATTTT.

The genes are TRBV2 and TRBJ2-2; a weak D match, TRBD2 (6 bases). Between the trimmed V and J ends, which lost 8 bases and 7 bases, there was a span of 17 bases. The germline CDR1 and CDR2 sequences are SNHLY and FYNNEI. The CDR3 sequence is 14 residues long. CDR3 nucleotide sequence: TGTGCCAGCCTTTGGAGGGCGGGGCGCGGGGAGCTGTTTTTT. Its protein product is CASLWRAGRGELFF.

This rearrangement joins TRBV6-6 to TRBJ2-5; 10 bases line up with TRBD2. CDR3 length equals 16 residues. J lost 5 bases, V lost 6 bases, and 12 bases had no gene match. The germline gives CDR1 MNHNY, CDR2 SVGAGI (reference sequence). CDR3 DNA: TGTGCCAGCAGCCCCGTTGCCCTAGCGGGGGTTGAGACCCAGTACTTC. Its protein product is CASSPVALAGVETQYF.

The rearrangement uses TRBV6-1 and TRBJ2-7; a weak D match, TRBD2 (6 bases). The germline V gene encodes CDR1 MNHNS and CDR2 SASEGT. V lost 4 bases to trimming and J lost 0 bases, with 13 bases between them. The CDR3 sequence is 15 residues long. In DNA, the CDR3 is TGTGCCAGCAGTGTAGACGGACTATCCTCCTACGAGCAGTACTTC. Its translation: CASSVDGLSSYEQYF.

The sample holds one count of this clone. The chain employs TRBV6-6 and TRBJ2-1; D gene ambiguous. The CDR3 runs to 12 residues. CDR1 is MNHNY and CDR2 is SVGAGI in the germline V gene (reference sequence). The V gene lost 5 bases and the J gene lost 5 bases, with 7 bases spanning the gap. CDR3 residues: CASSLDNNEQFF. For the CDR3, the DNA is TGTGCCAGCAGTCTCGACAACAATGAGCAGTTCTTC.

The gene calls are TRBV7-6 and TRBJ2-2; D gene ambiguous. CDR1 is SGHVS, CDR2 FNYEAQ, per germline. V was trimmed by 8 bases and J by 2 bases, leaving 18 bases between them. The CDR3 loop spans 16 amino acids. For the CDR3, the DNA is TGTGCCAGCGCGCTAGGCCGACGACCTAACACCGGGGAGCTGTTTTTT. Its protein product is CASALGRRPNTGELFF.

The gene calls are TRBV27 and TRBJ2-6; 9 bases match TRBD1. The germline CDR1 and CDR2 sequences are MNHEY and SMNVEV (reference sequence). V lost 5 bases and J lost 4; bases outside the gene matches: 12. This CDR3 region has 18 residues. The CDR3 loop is CASSPSPGTGSGANVLTF. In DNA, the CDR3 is TGTGCCAGCAGTCCAAGTCCCGGGACAGGGTCCGGGGCCAACGTCCTGACTTTC.

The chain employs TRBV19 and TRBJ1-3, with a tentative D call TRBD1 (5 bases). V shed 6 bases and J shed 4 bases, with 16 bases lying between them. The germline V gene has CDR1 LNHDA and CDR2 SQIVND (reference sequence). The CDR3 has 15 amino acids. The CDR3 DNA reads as TGTGCCAGTAGGGGCCTCCAGGGATCCGGAAACACCATATATTTT. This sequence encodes CASRGLQGSGNTIYF.

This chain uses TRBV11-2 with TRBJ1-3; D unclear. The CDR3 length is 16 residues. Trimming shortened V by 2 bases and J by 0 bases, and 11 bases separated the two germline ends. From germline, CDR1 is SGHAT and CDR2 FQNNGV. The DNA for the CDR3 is TGTGCCAGCAGCTTATTGTCCAGCGTCTCTGGAAACACCATATATTTT. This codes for CASSLLSSVSGNTIYF.

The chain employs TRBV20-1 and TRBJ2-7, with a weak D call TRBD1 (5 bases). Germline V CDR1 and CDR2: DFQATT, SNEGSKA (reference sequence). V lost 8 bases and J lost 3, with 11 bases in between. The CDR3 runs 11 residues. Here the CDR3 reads CSKGRLYEQYF. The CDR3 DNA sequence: TGCAGTAAGGGGCGTCTCTACGAGCAGTACTTC.

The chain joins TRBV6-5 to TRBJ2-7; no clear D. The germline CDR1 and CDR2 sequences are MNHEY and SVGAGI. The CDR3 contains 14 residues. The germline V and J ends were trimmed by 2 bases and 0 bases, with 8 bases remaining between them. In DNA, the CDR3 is TGTGCCAGCAGTTACATACCGAGCTCCTACGAGCAGTACTTC. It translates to CASSYIPSSYEQYF.

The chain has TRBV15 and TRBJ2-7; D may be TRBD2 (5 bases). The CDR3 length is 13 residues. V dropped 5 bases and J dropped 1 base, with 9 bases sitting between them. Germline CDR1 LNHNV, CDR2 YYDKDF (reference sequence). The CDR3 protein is CATSPGISYEQYF. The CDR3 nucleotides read TGTGCCACCAGCCCCGGGATTTCCTACGAGCAGTACTTC.

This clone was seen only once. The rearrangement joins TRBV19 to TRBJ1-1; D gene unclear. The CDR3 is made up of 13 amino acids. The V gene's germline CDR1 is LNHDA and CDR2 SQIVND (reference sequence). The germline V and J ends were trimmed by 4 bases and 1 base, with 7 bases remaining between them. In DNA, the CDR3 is TGTGCCAGTAGTACTATGCAGAACACTGAAGCTTTCTTT. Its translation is CASSTMQNTEAFF.

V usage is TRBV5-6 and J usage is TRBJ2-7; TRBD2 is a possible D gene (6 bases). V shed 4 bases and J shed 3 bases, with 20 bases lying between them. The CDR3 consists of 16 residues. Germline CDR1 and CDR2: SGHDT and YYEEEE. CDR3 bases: TGTGCCAGCAGCCCCCGCTATATGGACTATAACTACGAGCAGTACTTC. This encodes CASSPRYMDYNYEQYF.

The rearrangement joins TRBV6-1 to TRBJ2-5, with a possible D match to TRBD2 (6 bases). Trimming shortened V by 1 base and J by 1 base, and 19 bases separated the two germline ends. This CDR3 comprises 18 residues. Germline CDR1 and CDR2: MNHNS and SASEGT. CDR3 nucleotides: TGTGCCAGCAGTGAAGTAGGGGTTCGTGAGGGAGGCCAAGAGACCCAGTACTTC. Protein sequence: CASSEVGVREGGQETQYF.

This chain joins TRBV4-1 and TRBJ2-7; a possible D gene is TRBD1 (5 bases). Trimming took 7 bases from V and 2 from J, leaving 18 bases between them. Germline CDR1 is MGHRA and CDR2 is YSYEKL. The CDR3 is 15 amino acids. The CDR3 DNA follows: TGCGCCAGCATAGGTTTCTCAGGACATACCTACGAGCAGTACTTC. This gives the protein CASIGFSGHTYEQYF.

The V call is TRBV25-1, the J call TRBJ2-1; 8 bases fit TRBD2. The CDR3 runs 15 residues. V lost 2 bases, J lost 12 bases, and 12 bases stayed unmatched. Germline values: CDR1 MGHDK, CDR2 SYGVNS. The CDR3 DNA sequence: TGTGCCAGCAGTGAAGCTAGCGGGTCCCCGGGCAGGCAGTTCTTC. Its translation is CASSEASGSPGRQFF.

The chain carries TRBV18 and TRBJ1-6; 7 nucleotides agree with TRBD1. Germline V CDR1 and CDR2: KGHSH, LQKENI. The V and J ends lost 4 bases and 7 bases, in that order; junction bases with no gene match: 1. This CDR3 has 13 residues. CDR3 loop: CASSQGQNSPLHF. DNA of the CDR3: TGTGCCAGCTCACAGGGACAGAATTCACCCCTCCACTTT.

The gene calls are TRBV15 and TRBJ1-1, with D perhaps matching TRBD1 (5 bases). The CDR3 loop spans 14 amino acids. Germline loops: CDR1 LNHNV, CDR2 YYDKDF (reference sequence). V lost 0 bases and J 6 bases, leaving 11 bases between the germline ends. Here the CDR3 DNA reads TGTGCCACCAGCAGAGATTCCGGGGGGTCTGAAGCTTTCTTT. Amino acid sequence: CATSRDSGGSEAFF.

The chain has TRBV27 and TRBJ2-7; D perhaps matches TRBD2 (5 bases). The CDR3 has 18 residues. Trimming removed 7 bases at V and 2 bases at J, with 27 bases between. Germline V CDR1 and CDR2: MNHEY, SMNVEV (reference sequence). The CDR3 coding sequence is TGTGCCAGCATGATGAGCATAACTGGCAGTAGAGGGACCTACGAGCAGTACTTC. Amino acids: CASMMSITGSRGTYEQYF.

CDR3 in amino acids: CASSLGGHRGQGPATQYF. CDR3 DNA sequence: TGCGCCAGCAGCTTGGGCGGCCATAGAGGACAGGGCCCCGCGACCCAGTACTTC. The J gene is TRBJ2-5, the V gene TRBV5-1; 8 nucleotides line up with TRBD1. The CDR3 sequence is 18 residues long. Trimming removed 0 bases from V and 7 bases from J; junction bases left unmatched: 17. Germline CDR1 reads SGHRS; CDR2 reads YFSETQ.